This TCR beta chain was obtained from a study of CD8 T cells in ankylosing spondylitis (TCRdb year 2017). With regard to the full study: T cell receptor beta repertoires were profiled in healthy donors and ankylosing spondylitis patients so that disease-linked TCR variants could be found. The full study cohort comprised 25 ankylosing spondylitis patients and over a hundred healthy donors. Peripheral blood was sampled, and synovial fluid was additionally collected from ankylosing spondylitis patients.

Turning to this clonotype: Its antigen remains undetermined. Given a much more abundant clone one base away, this may be a read error.

Reads for this sample came from an Illumina HiSeq 2500. Quantitative 5'-RACE with molecular barcodes was used to prepare TCR beta libraries. The study's own analysis went as follows. A new computational method based on a probabilistic model of VDJ rearrangement was used to identify disease-linked TCR variants. The raw public data were reprocessed by TCRdb itself: fastp quality trimming at Q25, MiXCR clonotype calling, in-frame beta chains only. When rows share a CDR3 protein, they turn into one entry using the most common DNA and genes. None of the V and J calls come from the authors' own analysis; TCRdb made them. This sample holds about 230,000 distinct CDR3 sequences; 8% to 10% were observed only once. The leading ten clones occupy around 4.8% of the sample. The CDR1 and CDR2 encoded by the germline V gene are MNHEY and SVGAGI. Measured from the cysteine to the phenylalanine, the CDR3 is 14 residues long. Just CDR3 DNA is preserved here, 42 bases in frame from base 1.

The paper's findings and limits, for the study overall: Some of the motif variants had been reported before in the synovial fluid and blood of reactive arthritis patients, a finding that suggests common disease-initiation mechanisms. The disease-linked clones were reported as significantly enriched in matched synovial fluid samples from ankylosing spondylitis patients. The disease-linked clones showed a CD8+ phenotype and occurred at relatively low frequencies in peripheral blood. Blood from ankylosing spondylitis patients appeared to be characterized by a TCR beta motif composed of about eight highly homologous amino acid variants.

This chain joins TRBV6-5 to TRBJ2-2; perhaps TRBD1 is the D gene, with 5 bases matching. The specimen was blood, either unsorted or a sorted T cell fraction (not recorded which). This receptor was taken from a female donor with ankylosing spondylitis or in good health (not recorded which). The CDR3: CSSSYGQGSGELFF. Here is the DNA: TGTTCCAGCAGTTACGGGCAGGGATCCGGGGAGCTGTTTTTT.